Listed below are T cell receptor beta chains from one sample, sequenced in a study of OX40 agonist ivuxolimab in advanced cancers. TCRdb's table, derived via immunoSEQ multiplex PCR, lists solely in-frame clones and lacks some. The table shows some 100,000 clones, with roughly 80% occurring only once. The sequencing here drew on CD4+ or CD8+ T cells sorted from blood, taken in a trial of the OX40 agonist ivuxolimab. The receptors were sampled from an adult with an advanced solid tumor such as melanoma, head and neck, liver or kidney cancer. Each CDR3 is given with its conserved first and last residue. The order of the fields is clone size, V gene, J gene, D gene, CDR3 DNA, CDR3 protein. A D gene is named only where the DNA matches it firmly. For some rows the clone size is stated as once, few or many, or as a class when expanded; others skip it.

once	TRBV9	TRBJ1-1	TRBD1	TGTGCCAGCAGCTCCCCGACAGGGCTAAGGACTGAAGCTTTCTTT	CASSSPTGLRTEAFF
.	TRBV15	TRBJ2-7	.	TGTGCCACCAGCAGAGATGTGGGCGAGCAGTACTTC	CATSRDVGEQYF
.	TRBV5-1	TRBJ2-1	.	TGCGCCAGCAGCTTGGGTGCAGGAGGGGTCAATGAGCAGTTCTTC	CASSLGAGGVNEQFF
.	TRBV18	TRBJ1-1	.	TGTGCCAGCTCAGATTCCTTAGACAGTGAAGCTTTCTTT	CASSDSLDSEAFF
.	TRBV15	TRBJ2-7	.	TGTGCCACCAGCAGGGGCCCCCAGGAGGAGCAGTACTTC	CATSRGPQEEQYF
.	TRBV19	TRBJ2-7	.	TGTGCCAGTAGTCCGGGAGACCCCTACGAGCAGTACTTC	CASSPGDPYEQYF
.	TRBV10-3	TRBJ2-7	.	TGTGCCATCAGTGAGGACAGTTCCTACGAGCAGTACTTC	CAISEDSSYEQYF
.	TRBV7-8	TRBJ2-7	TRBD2	TGTGCCAGCAGCTTATCCTCGGGGGGGTCCAGCTCCTACGAGCAGTACTTC	CASSLSSGGSSSYEQYF
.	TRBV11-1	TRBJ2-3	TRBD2	TGTGCCAGCAGCCCCGGGACTAGCGGATTTAGCACAGATACGCAGTATTTT	CASSPGTSGFSTDTQYF
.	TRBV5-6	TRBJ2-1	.	TGTGCCAGCAGCTTGGCCTGGCGGGGTAGGGAGCAGTTCTTC	CASSLAWRGREQFF
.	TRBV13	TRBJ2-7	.	TGTGCCAGCAGCGCCGACCAGGGCTACTACGAGCAGTACTTC	CASSADQGYYEQYF
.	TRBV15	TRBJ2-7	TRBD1	TGTGCCACCAGCAGAATCCCGGGACAGGGCTACGAGCAGTACTTC	CATSRIPGQGYEQYF
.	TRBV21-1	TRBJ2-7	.	TGTGCCAGCAGCAAAGGGGGGACTAGCGGGGCCGTCTACGAGCAGTACTTC	CASSKGGTSGAVYEQYF
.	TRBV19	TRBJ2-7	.	TGTGCCAGTAGTATAGCAGGGGACGCCTACGAGCAGTACTTC	CASSIAGDAYEQYF
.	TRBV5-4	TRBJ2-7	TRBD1	TGTGCCAGCAGCCCCGGGACAGGGATGTACGAGCAGTACTTC	CASSPGTGMYEQYF
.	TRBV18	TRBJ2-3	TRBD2	TGTGCCAGCTCATTCACTAGCGGGGTGGATACGCAGTATTTT	CASSFTSGVDTQYF
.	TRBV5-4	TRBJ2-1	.	TGCGCCAGCAGCGACTCAGGAGCAGTATACAATGAGCAGTTCTTC	CASSDSGAVYNEQFF
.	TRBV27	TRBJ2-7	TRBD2	TGTGCCAGCAGTTTGGTACTAGCGGAGGCCTACGAGCAGTACTTC	CASSLVLAEAYEQYF
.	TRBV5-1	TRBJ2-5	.	TGCGCCAGCAGCTTGGAGGGGCTGGTAAGGGAGACCCAGTACTTC	CASSLEGLVRETQYF
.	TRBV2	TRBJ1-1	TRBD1	TGTGCCAGCAGGACTCGACAGGGGGTGGGGGAAGCTTTCTTT	CASRTRQGVGEAFF
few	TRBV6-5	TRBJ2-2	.	TGTGCCAGCAGTTCGACAGGGAGGGTCACCGGGGAGCTGTTTTTT	CASSSTGRVTGELFF
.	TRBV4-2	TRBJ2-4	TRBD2	TGTGCCAGCAGCCAAGAGACTAGCGGGAGGGCCGCTTTAAACATTCAGTACTTC	CASSQETSGRAALNIQYF
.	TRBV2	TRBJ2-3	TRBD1	TGTGCCAGCAGTGAAAGGGGACAGGGCACAGATACGCAGTATTTT	CASSERGQGTDTQYF
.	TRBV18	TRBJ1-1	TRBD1	TGTGCCAGCTCACCCCAGTCGGGACAGGGGGCGACTGAAGCTTTCTTT	CASSPQSGQGATEAFF
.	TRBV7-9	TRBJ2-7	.	TGTGCCAGCAGTGGCGGCTCCTACGAGCAGTACTTC	CASSGGSYEQYF
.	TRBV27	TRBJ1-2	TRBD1	TGTGCCAGCAGTTCTTGGACAGGGAATTTTGGCTACACCTTC	CASSSWTGNFGYTF
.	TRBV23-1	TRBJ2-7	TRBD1	TGCGCCTACAAACCGGGACAGGCGGTTTACGAGCAGTACTTC	CAYKPGQAVYEQYF
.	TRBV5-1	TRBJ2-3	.	TGCGCCAGCAGCTTGTTGGGGTATAGCACAGATACGCAGTATTTT	CASSLLGYSTDTQYF
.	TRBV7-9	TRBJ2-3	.	TGTGCCAGCAGCTTAGCGGGGAGCACAGATACGCAGTATTTT	CASSLAGSTDTQYF
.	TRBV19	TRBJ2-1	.	TGTGCCAGTAGTATGGGGGGAATGGGATACAATGAGCAGTTCTTC	CASSMGGMGYNEQFF
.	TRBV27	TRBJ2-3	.	TGTGCCAGCAGCTCCATTGACTACATTCGTCACACAGATACGCAGTATTTT	CASSSIDYIRHTDTQYF
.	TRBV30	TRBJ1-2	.	TGTGCCTGGAGTGACCACAGGGTCGGCTACACCTTC	CAWSDHRVGYTF
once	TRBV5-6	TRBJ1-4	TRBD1	TGTGCCAGCAGCGCACAGGGGAAGGGTAATGAAAAACTGTTTTTT	CASSAQGKGNEKLFF
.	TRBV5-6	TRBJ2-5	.	TGTGCCAGCAGCTGGCAGCCAGGACAAGAGACCCAGTACTTC	CASSWQPGQETQYF
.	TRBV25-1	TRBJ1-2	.	TGTGCCAGCACGGAAGGGGCTGGGGGCTACACCTTC	CASTEGAGGYTF
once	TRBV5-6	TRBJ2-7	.	TGTGCCAGCAGCTTGGCCGACGAGGACGGGCGGGTCGAGCAGTACTTC	CASSLADEDGRVEQYF
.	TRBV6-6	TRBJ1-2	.	TGTGCCAGCAGTTACGCACAGGGTGGGGGCTACACCTTC	CASSYAQGGGYTF
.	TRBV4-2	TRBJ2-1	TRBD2	TGTGCCAGCAGCCAAGCTCCTAGCGGGTGGAATGAGCAGTTCTTC	CASSQAPSGWNEQFF
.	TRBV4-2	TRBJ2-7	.	TGTGCCAGCAGCCGACCGGACTCCTCTCCCCACGAGCAGTACTTC	CASSRPDSSPHEQYF
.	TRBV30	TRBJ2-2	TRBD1	TGTGCCTGGAGCGGACAGGGGGCCGGGGAGCTGTTTTTT	CAWSGQGAGELFF
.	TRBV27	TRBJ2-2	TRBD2	TGTGCCAGCAGATTTAGCGGGAGGGTAACCGGGGAGCTGTTTTTT	CASRFSGRVTGELFF
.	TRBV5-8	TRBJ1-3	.	TGTGCCAGCAGCTTGGGTACAGCCGCGTCTGGAAACACCATATATTTT	CASSLGTAASGNTIYF
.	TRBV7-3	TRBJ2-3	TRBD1	TGTGCCAGCAGCCCAAGGGGGCGCGGAGATACGCAGTATTTT	CASSPRGRGDTQYF
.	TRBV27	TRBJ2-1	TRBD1	TGTGCCAGCCGGACAGGGCTCAGCTCCTACAATGAGCAGTTCTTC	CASRTGLSSYNEQFF
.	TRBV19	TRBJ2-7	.	TGTGCCAGTAGTAAGGGAGACGAGCAGTACTTC	CASSKGDEQYF
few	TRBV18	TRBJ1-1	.	TGTGCCAGCTCACCAAGCAGGGTGGCCACTGAAGCTTTCTTT	CASSPSRVATEAFF